These 12 T cell receptor beta chains came from one sample sequenced in a study of blood T cell repertoires in COVID-19. Data came from immunoSEQ multiplex PCR; TCRdb stores just in-frame clones and leaves some out. The sample includes about 140,000 clones, about 80% of them seen just once. The sequenced sample was peripheral blood. All receptors derive from a human donor in a cohort sampled during active COVID-19.

This clone was recorded only once. The rearrangement joins TRBV7-8 to TRBJ1-1; 10 positions match TRBD1. V lost 2 bases, J lost 3 bases, and 3 bases stayed unmatched. Germline values: CDR1 SGHVS, CDR2 FQNEAQ. The CDR3 is 15 residues long. This CDR3 reads CASSLIDRGHTEAFF. CDR3 bases: TGTGCCAGCAGCTTAATAGACAGGGGGCACACTGAAGCTTTCTTT.

CDR3 in DNA: TGTGCCACCAGCAGTGATAACCGGGGGGCTGTTGGCTACACCTTC. Amino acid sequence: CATSSDNRGAVGYTF. This chain connects TRBV15 to TRBJ1-2, with D perhaps TRBD1 (6 bases). V was pared by 3 bases and J by 7 bases, with 18 bases between. The CDR3 consists of 15 residues. Germline values: CDR1 LNHNV, CDR2 YYDKDF (reference sequence).

This chain connects TRBV27 to TRBJ2-3; TRBD2 matches 10 bases. The germline V gene encodes CDR1 MNHEY and CDR2 SMNVEV (reference sequence). CDR3 length: 15 residues. The V and J ends lost 5 bases and 4 bases, in that order; junction bases with no gene match: 6. Written as DNA, the CDR3 is TGTGCCAGCAGTATAAGCGGGAGGGCCTCAGATACGCAGTATTTT. Translated: CASSISGRASDTQYF.

V and J are TRBV6-5 and TRBJ2-3; maybe TRBD2 (5 bases). Germline-derived CDR1 and CDR2 are MNHEY and SVGAGI. The CDR3 has 13 amino acids. The V end lost 7 bases, the J end lost 3 bases, and 11 bases lay between the germline ends. The CDR3 protein is CASKRGVTDTQYF. CDR3 nucleotides: TGTGCCAGCAAACGGGGTGTGACAGATACGCAGTATTTT.

This clone has just one count. The chain joins TRBV28 to TRBJ1-1; unclear D gene. The V gene's germline CDR1 is MDHEN and CDR2 SYDVKM. The CDR3 totals 14 residues. V was clipped by 6 bases and J by 2 bases, with 13 bases between them. This CDR3 is CASSPPGSNTEAFF. The CDR3 nucleotides are TGTGCCAGCAGCCCCCCCGGGTCCAACACTGAAGCTTTCTTT.

V and J are TRBV5-4 and TRBJ2-3; TRBD1 might be the D (5 bases). The V end was cut by 0 bases, the J end by 7 bases, with 15 bases between. Germline CDR1 reads SGHNT; CDR2 reads YYREEE (reference sequence). The CDR3 is made up of 15 amino acids. The CDR3 bases are TGTGCCAGCAGCTTGGCCGTTAAGGGGTCGAATACGCAGTATTTT. Its translation: CASSLAVKGSNTQYF.

The rearrangement links TRBV3-1 (or the pseudogene TRBV3-2) to TRBJ2-3; D gene ambiguous. CDR1 LGHDT and CDR2 YNNKEL come from the germline V gene (reference sequence). CDR3 length: 12 amino acids. Trimming removed 3 bases from V and 6 bases from J, with 7 bases in between. The CDR3 bases are TGTGCCAGCAGCCAGCGCCGGGATACGCAGTATTTT. Its translation: CASSQRRDTQYF.

This clone came up once. The V gene is TRBV18, the J gene TRBJ1-4; D gene unclear. V shed 3 bases and J shed 10 bases, with 12 bases lying between them. Germline lookup yields CDR1 KGHSH and CDR2 LQKENI. CDR3 length: 13 residues. The chain's CDR3 is CASSPEGGRKLFF. The CDR3 DNA is TGTGCCAGCTCACCGGAGGGAGGACGAAAACTGTTTTTT.

The rearrangement links TRBV5-6 to TRBJ2-3; no reliable D call. The CDR3 consists of 15 residues. Germline lookup yields CDR1 SGHDT and CDR2 YYEEEE. V dropped 4 bases and J dropped 1 base, with 13 bases sitting between them. CDR3 nucleotides: TGTGCCAGCAGCCATTTTAAACTGGGCACAGATACGCAGTATTTT. It yields the protein CASSHFKLGTDTQYF.

J is TRBJ2-2 and V is TRBV20-1; the match to TRBD2 covers 8 bases. Germline values: CDR1 DFQATT, CDR2 SNEGSKA (reference sequence). This CDR3 is 14 amino acids long. The J segment lost 4 bases and the V segment lost 3 bases, leaving 4 bases of the junction unmatched. The CDR3 sequence is CSASGLAGTGELFF. CDR3 bases: TGCAGTGCTAGTGGGCTAGCGGGCACCGGGGAGCTGTTTTTT.

This clone has a single count. J is TRBJ1-2 and V is TRBV5-1; TRBD1 is a possible D gene (6 bases). The CDR3 consists of 15 residues. Looked up from germline, CDR1 is SGHRS and CDR2 is YFSETQ. V dropped 0 bases and J dropped 3 bases, with 12 bases sitting between them. This chain's CDR3 is CASSLEMGAYYGYTF. Written as DNA, the CDR3 is TGCGCCAGCAGCTTGGAGATGGGGGCGTACTATGGCTACACCTTC.

The chain recombines TRBV24-1 with TRBJ1-4; 8 bases agree with TRBD1. The CDR3 is 20 residues long. V dropped 9 bases and J dropped 1; count of bases not matched to a gene: 21. CDR1 and CDR2 (germline): KGHDR, SFDVKD. This CDR3 is CATLPIDRGQGVRTNEKLFF. The CDR3 DNA reads as TGTGCCACCCTCCCGATCGATAGAGGACAGGGAGTAAGAACTAATGAAAAACTGTTTTTT.